This T cell receptor (beta chain) comes out of a study of cytomegalovirus exposure and HLA in healthy donors. Concerning this clone: The antigen is undetermined.

This PCR relied on a set of 60 Vbeta primers and 13 Jbeta primers. Method: immunoSEQ multiplex PCR; TCRdb's copy keeps in-frame clones and lacks some. The sample lists 90,000 to 120,000 clones; roughly four fifths were seen once. The length of the CDR3 is 13 residues. Trimming stripped 1 base from V and 5 bases from J, with 6 bases between. In germline, CDR1 is SGHVS, CDR2 FQNEAQ. The study's findings and limits: Later, an analysis found that common viral pathogens appeared to be linked with several of the most significant clusters. A later analysis showed TCR association rates differing by HLA locus, peaking at DRB1 and lowest at HLA-C.

The rearrangement links TRBV7-8 to TRBJ2-1, with unresolved D. Sequencing was carried out using PBMCs. The origin of this receptor is a man aged 18 to 29 in good health and CMV-seronegative. This CDR3 is CASSLGANNEQFF. The CDR3 region has the DNA TGTGCCAGCAGCTTAGGAGCCAACAATGAGCAGTTCTTC.